This TCR beta chain originates from a study of response to subunit inactivated influenza vaccine. TCRdb used MiXCR to reprocess the RT-PCR reads, holding one entry per CDR3 protein. This sample has around 850,000 distinct CDR3 sequences, with about a fifth found just once. The CDR3 runs to 15 residues. In the case of this clonotype: One end of the junction does not line up with germline, which may come from a read error.

This chain joins TRBV12-3 or TRBV12-4 and TRBJ2-1; 9 bases are shared with TRBD2. The source of this sequence is a man aged 45-60 years who received an inactivated influenza vaccine. The starting material was PBMCs from blood, obtained 5 days after vaccination. The CDR3 DNA reads TGTGCCAGCAGTACAATAGCGGGGGAGTACACTGAGCAGTTCTTC. It is translated as CASSTIAGEYTEQFF.